This T cell receptor beta chain was captured in a study of blood T cells in healthy people across ages. Study in general: In model experiments, template switching was able to capture about one barcoded beta molecule for every two T cells that were present. Study-level findings and limits: Higher diversity, along with more naive CD4+ cells, distinguished long-lived donors from aged donors.

To note about this clonotype: Its antigen is currently unknown.

Germline CDR1 is LNHDA and CDR2 is SQIVND (reference sequence). The CDR3 spans 16 residues. Trimming at V came to 4 bases and at J to 2 bases, leaving 7 bases not matched to a gene. They isolated at least 6 million PBMCs from each sample. Then a second PCR, running roughly 7 to 11 cycles, was carried out with a sample-barcoded 5' primer and a J-beta primer mix. The study obtained at least 3 million CDR3-containing paired-end reads from every sample. TCRdb used MiXCR to reprocess the 5' RACE reads, holding one entry per CDR3 protein. Of 850,000 or so distinct CDR3 sequences in the sample, 29% were seen once.

Sequencing used blood. The clonotype was recovered from a woman aged 80 or over in good health. The chain has TRBV19 and TRBJ1-2; 10 bases align to TRBD1. The CDR3 nucleotides read TGTGCCAGTAGTAGAACCCGGACAGGGGGGAACTATGGCTACACCTTC. Encoded protein: CASSRTRTGGNYGYTF.